The clone carrying this T cell receptor (beta chain) was seen a handful of times. Antigen unknown. This sample is part of a study of cytomegalovirus exposure and HLA in healthy donors. General study results and limits: A later analysis reportedly found fewer N-insertions in an Asian-associated ancestry cluster than the approximately 670-donor mean.

V gave up 6 bases and J gave up 3 bases, with 15 bases separating them. Germline V CDR1 and CDR2: PRHDT, FYEKMQ (reference sequence). The CDR3 has 14 amino acids. Primers included in the PCR were 60 Vbeta and 13 Jbeta primers. Assay used: immunoSEQ multiplex PCR; TCRdb lists only in-frame clones, some missing. This sample has around 130,000 clones; over 8% occur once, and the top ten carry 5% to 7%. The sample was PBMCs. The chain employs TRBV13 and TRBJ2-7; maybe TRBD1 (5 bases). The sequence was collected from a middle-aged man in good health and CMV-seronegative. In DNA, the CDR3 is TGTGCCAGCAGAAAAACCGGACACCTCTACGAGCAGTACTTC. Translated, it gives CASRKTGHLYEQYF.